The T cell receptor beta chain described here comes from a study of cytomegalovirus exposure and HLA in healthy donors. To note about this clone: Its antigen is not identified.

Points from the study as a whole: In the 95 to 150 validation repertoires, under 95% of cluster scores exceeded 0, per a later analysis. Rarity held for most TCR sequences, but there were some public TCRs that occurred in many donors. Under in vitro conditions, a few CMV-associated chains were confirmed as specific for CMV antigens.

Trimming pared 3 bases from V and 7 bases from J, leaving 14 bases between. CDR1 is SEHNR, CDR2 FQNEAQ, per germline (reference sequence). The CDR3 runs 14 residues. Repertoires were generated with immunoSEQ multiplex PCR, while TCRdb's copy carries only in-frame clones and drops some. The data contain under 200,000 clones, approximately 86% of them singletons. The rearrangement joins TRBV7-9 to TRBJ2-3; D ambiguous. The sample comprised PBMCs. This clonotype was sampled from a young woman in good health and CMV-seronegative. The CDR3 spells CASSFLQTQNTQYF. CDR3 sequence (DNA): TGTGCCAGCAGCTTTCTTCAGACACAAAATACGCAGTATTTT.